This T cell receptor (beta chain) was captured by sequencing in a study of T cells expressing NK-cell markers. Overall study: Researchers got TCR beta repertoires out of sorted CD3+CD56+NKG2C+, CD3+CD56+NKG2C- and CD3+CD56-NKG2C+ T cells. Study findings and constraints: The study did not resolve the HCMV specificity of expanded NKG2C+ T cell clones. Dominant NKG2C+ clonotypes accounted for about 1.0-8% of CD8+ T cells in about six donors.

UMIs were included in TCR beta cDNA generated by 5'RACE template switching. TCRdb reprocessed the 5' RACE reads and keeps a single row for each CDR3 protein, giving no DNA. This specimen shows 500,000 or so distinct CDR3 sequences; the ten leading clones hold around 4%. Per the germline V gene, CDR1 is SGHRS and CDR2 is YFSETQ. The CDR3 loop spans 13 amino acids. Comment on this clonotype: Its antigen is undetermined.

The material sequenced was blood T cells: a sorted CD56 or NKG2C T cell subset, CD4+ or CD8+ T cells, or bulk PBMC T cells (not recorded which). The clonotype originates from a man aged 18 to 29 in good health. V is TRBV5-1 and J is TRBJ2-1; with no DNA, the TCRdb D assignment of TRBD2 cannot be verified. The CDR3: CASSFFGREGQFF.